This T cell receptor beta chain was captured by sequencing in a study of T cell repertoires in cytomegalovirus infection. Study results and caveats: Frequencies of public TCR beta families were cumulated, and this identified carriers of CMV plus the relevant HLA.

This clonotype was seen many times. Its antigen is still unknown. TCRdb re-called the reads with MiXCR, one entry per CDR3 protein. Among just under 300,000 distinct CDR3 sequences listed, around 10% were seen once. The sequence came from a human donor in good health (CMV status not recorded). Some clones in this sample may be carry-over from other donors' samples. Sequences were obtained from PBMCs.

This chain's CDR3 is CASSSQGNNQPQHF. In DNA form, the CDR3 reads TGTGCCAGCAGCTCTCAGGGCAACAATCAGCCCCAGCATTTT. The chain is built from TRBV7-2 and TRBJ1-5; weak D call: TRBD1 (5 bases). Germline CDR1 SGHTA, CDR2 FQGNSA. The CDR3 covers 14 residues. Trimming left V 4 bases short and J 3 bases short, with 10 bases between.